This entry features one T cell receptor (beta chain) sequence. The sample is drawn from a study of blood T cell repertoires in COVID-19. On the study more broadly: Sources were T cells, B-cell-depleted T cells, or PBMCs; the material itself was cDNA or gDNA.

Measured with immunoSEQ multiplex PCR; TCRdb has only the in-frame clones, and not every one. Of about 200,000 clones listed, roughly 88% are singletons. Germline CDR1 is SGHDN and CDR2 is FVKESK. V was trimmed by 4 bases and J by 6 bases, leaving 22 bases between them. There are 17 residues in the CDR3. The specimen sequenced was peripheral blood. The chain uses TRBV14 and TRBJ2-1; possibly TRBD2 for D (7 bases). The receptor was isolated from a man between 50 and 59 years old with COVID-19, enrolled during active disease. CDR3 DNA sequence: TGTGCCAGCAGCCGATTACAGGGAACGGGGAGGGGCAATGAGCAGTTCTTC. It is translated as CASSRLQGTGRGNEQFF.